These T cell receptor beta chains were read from a single sample in a study of cytomegalovirus exposure and HLA in healthy donors. Assay: immunoSEQ multiplex PCR; the TCRdb copy retains only in-frame clones and omits some. The table records under 200,000 clones, 76% of them present only once. Sequenced material: PBMCs. The receptors were sampled from a female donor in good health and CMV-seronegative. Each CDR3 is given with its conserved first and last residue. The order of the fields is J gene, D gene, clone size, CDR3 length, V gene, CDR3 protein, CDR3 DNA. A D gene is named only where the DNA matches it firmly. Rows give clone size only sometimes, using once, few, many, or a class for an expanded clone.

TRBJ2-5	.	.	12	TRBV29-1	CSVELLIETQYF	TGCAGCGTTGAATTACTAATAGAGACCCAGTACTTC
TRBJ2-7	.	.	14	TRBV30	CAWSLLGLSYEQYF	TGTGCCTGGAGCCTCCTCGGGTTGTCCTACGAGCAGTACTTC
TRBJ1-5	TRBD1	.	14	TRBV5-1	CASSPTGGNQPQHF	TGCGCCAGCAGCCCGACAGGGGGCAACCAGCCCCAGCATTTT
TRBJ2-3	.	.	16	TRBV13	CASSLGAGASRGTQYF	TGTGCCAGCAGCTTAGGGGCAGGGGCCTCGAGGGGTACGCAGTATTTT
TRBJ2-3	TRBD2	.	18	TRBV11-2	CASSLVASGGRGRDTQYF	TGTGCCAGCAGCTTAGTCGCTAGCGGGGGGCGGGGGAGAGATACGCAGTATTTT
TRBJ2-2	TRBD1	.	16	TRBV7-2	CASSSRQGAGTGELFF	TGTGCCAGCAGCTCAAGACAGGGCGCGGGCACCGGGGAGCTGTTTTTT
TRBJ2-7	.	.	13	TRBV18	CASSRGALGEQYF	TGTGCCAGCTCCCGGGGAGCCCTGGGCGAGCAGTACTTC
TRBJ2-1	.	.	15	TRBV6-5	CASSRVSGTYNEQFF	TGTGCCAGCAGTAGGGTAAGCGGCACCTACAATGAGCAGTTCTTC
TRBJ2-7	TRBD2	once	12	TRBV7-8	CASSAGPYEQYF	TGTGCCAGCTCAGCGGGACCCTACGAGCAGTACTTC
TRBJ1-5	.	.	14	TRBV5-5	CASSLAGDNQPQHF	TGTGCCAGCAGCTTGGCGGGGGACAATCAGCCCCAGCATTTT
TRBJ1-5	TRBD1	.	14	TRBV27	CASRRTGANQPQHF	TGTGCCAGCAGACGGACAGGGGCCAATCAGCCCCAGCATTTT
TRBJ2-1	.	.	15	TRBV7-3	CASSLTLTGYNEQFF	TGTGCCAGCAGCTTAACGTTAACAGGCTACAATGAGCAGTTCTTC
TRBJ2-6	TRBD1	.	18	TRBV18	CASSPRTGGGSGANVLTF	TGTGCCAGCTCACCTAGGACAGGGGGAGGCTCTGGGGCCAACGTCCTGACTTTC
TRBJ1-6	.	few	16	TRBV6-5	CASSYGPGGLNSPLHF	TGTGCCAGCAGTTACGGTCCCGGGGGGCTAAATTCACCCCTCCACTTT
TRBJ2-7	TRBD1	.	14	TRBV28	CASSLGTGDLGQYF	TGTGCCAGCAGTTTGGGGACAGGCGACCTGGGGCAGTACTTC
TRBJ2-5	.	.	14	TRBV11-2	CASSLDLGAWEQYF	TGTGCCAGCAGCTTAGATTTGGGGGCCTGGGAGCAGTACTTC
TRBJ2-3	TRBD1	.	16	TRBV9	CASSPRQGARTDTQYF	TGTGCCAGCAGCCCCCGACAGGGGGCGCGCACAGATACGCAGTATTTT
TRBJ2-2	TRBD2	once	14	TRBV9	CASSHTSGGGELFF	TGTGCCAGCAGCCATACTAGCGGGGGCGGGGAGCTGTTTTTT
TRBJ1-6	.	once	16	TRBV10-3	CAISESGAQGSSPLHF	TGTGCCATCAGTGAGTCTGGGGCGCAGGGGAGTTCACCCCTCCACTTT
TRBJ1-4	.	.	14	TRBV19	CASRPGGNNEKLFF	TGTGCCAGTCGTCCGGGGGGGAATAATGAAAAACTGTTTTTT
TRBJ1-5	TRBD1	few	17	TRBV18	CASSQTGPGQFNQPQHF	TGTGCCAGCTCCCAGACAGGGCCGGGACAGTTCAATCAGCCCCAGCATTTT
TRBJ2-1	TRBD1	.	13	TRBV7-2	CASSPNRGNEQFF	TGTGCCAGCAGCCCAAACAGGGGAAATGAGCAGTTCTTC
TRBJ1-6	.	.	15	TRBV19	CASSSLQGSNSPLHF	TGTGCCAGTAGTAGCCTGCAGGGATCAAATTCACCCCTCCACTTT
TRBJ2-6	TRBD1	.	18	TRBV28	CASSQSGQGYSGANGLTF	TGTGCCAGCAGTCAATCGGGACAGGGGTACTCTGGGGCCAACGGCCTGACTTTC